This entry concerns a single T cell receptor beta chain. The read terminates 3 residues before the CDR3 end, so the remaining end is supplied by the germline J gene. The CDR3 covers 16 residues. Germline V CDR1 and CDR2: SNHLY, FYNNEI. The ends lost 4 bases at V and 3 bases at J; junction bases unmatched: 8. These data come from a study of T cells in women clearing cervical HPV infection. Produced via immunoSEQ multiplex PCR; TCRdb's table is partial and in-frame only. Here the sample table reports around 25,000 clones. The genes are TRBV2 and TRBJ2-3; 9 positions agree with TRBD2. Source material: blood buffy coat. The origin of this receptor is a woman aged 18 to 75 with a cervical HPV16 infection that either progressed to CIN3+ or cleared (not recorded which). Here the CDR3 reads CASSGITSGPTDTQYF. Partial CDR3 DNA: TGTGCCAGCAGTGGCATAACTAGCGGGCCTACAGATACG.